This T cell receptor beta chain was found in a study of blood T cells in healthy people across ages. Using a J-beta primer mix together with a sample-barcoded 5' primer, a second PCR was run for 7 to 11 cycles. One entry per CDR3 protein, called by TCRdb with MiXCR from the 5' RACE reads. The sample includes about 1.8 million distinct CDR3 sequences, just under 50% seen only once; the top ten take approximately 2.1%. Notes on the study in general: Long-lived donors had more naive CD4+ cells and higher diversity than aged donors.

The CDR3 consists of 13 residues. Germline lookup yields CDR1 DFQATT and CDR2 SNEGSKA (reference sequence). V was clipped by 6 bases and J by 6 bases; unmatched bases: 10. This clonotype turned up a few times. The antigen is unknown. This chain links TRBV20-1 with TRBJ2-7, with 8 bases lining up with TRBD1. Sequencing was performed on blood. This TCR was recovered from a woman between 40 and 55 years old in good health. DNA for the CDR3: TGCAGTGCCAGCCCAATACAGGGGGGCGAGCAGTACTTC. This sequence encodes CSASPIQGGEQYF.